The clone carrying this TCR beta chain was seen once. The antigen remains unidentified. The data are from a study of memory CD4+ T cells and cytomegalovirus serostatus. Study-level information: Healthy Belgian adult donors included about nine CMV-positive and 24 CMV-negative people.

The sort gate was single viable CD3+CD4+CD8-CD45RO+ cells for memory CD4+ T cells. Repertoires were generated with immunoSEQ multiplex PCR, while TCRdb's copy carries only in-frame clones and drops some. Of 35,000 to 50,000 clones listed, over 70% were seen once; the top ten hold roughly 0.5%. Study findings and constraints: Of roughly 180 reported CMV TCRbeta sequences, 60 to 85 were found in memory CD4+ repertoires. A US-trained random forest predicted CMV serostatus with median AUC roughly 0.91.

The ends lost 2 bases at V and 5 bases at J; junction bases unmatched: 7. This CDR3 region has 16 residues. Germline V gene sequence: CDR1 MNHEY, CDR2 SVGAGI. J is TRBJ2-2 and V is TRBV6-5; the match to TRBD2 covers 8 bases. Source material: memory CD4+ T cells from blood. The origin of this receptor is an adult in good health and CMV-seronegative. DNA of the CDR3: TGTGCCAGCAGTTACAGGCGGGGGGCCGGTACCGGGGAGCTGTTTTTT. This encodes CASSYRRGAGTGELFF.